Listed below are T cell receptor beta chains from one sample, sequenced in a study of CD8 T cells in ankylosing spondylitis. TCRdb re-analysed the 5' RACE reads in MiXCR, keeping a single row per CDR3 protein. Of around 130,000 distinct CDR3 sequences in the sample, 17% were seen once. Material: blood, either unsorted or a sorted T cell fraction (not recorded which). All receptors come from a male donor with ankylosing spondylitis. Each CDR3 is given with its conserved first and last residue. The D gene is left open where the match is weak. The size of a clone is reported for some rows only, either as once, few or many, or as a class for expanded clones.

j_call | clone_size | d_call | v_call | cdr3_length | cdr3_nt | cdr3_aa
TRBJ2-1 | few | - | TRBV7-6 | 14 | TGTGCCAGCAGCTTAGCCCCGAGCGACAATGAGCAGTTCTTC | CASSLAPSDNEQFF
TRBJ1-2 | many | - | TRBV29-1 | 11 | TGCAGCGCCGGGACAAACTATGGCTACACCTTC | CSAGTNYGYTF
TRBJ2-3 | few | - | TRBV5-1 | 13 | TGCGCCAGCAGCTATCAGGGGCCAGATACGCAGTATTTT | CASSYQGPDTQYF
TRBJ2-5 | - | TRBD2 | TRBV11-2 | 15 | TGTGCCAGCAGCTTAGCGCTAGCGGTACAAGAGACCCAGTACTTC | CASSLALAVQETQYF
TRBJ2-7 | medium-sized | - | TRBV5-1 | 13 | TGCGCCAGCAGCATTGGGGAGTTGAGCGAGCAGTACTTC | CASSIGELSEQYF
TRBJ2-7 | once | TRBD1 | TRBV9 | 15 | TGTGCCAGCAGCGCCACAGGGGGTTCGGGATACGAGCAGTACTTC | CASSATGGSGYEQYF
TRBJ2-1 | - | TRBD2 | TRBV27 | 19 | TGTGCCAGCAGCCCCCTGGGGAACGGACTAGCGGGCTCCTACAATGAGCAGTTCTTC | CASSPLGNGLAGSYNEQFF
TRBJ2-5 | few | - | TRBV19 | 14 | TGTGCCAGTAGTATCATCTCCGGCCAAGAGACCCAGTACTTC | CASSIISGQETQYF
TRBJ2-7 | - | - | TRBV7-9 | 16 | TGTGCCAGCAGCTTATCCCTAGCGCTGAGCTCCTACGAGCAGTACTTC | CASSLSLALSSYEQYF
TRBJ2-1 | few | - | TRBV29-1 | 13 | TGCAGCGATTGGTCGAGCTCCTACAATGAGCAGTTCTTC | CSDWSSSYNEQFF
TRBJ2-1 | once | - | TRBV3-1 | 12 | TGTGCCAGCAGCCACGGGGGAGTGGGGCAGTTCTTC | CASSHGGVGQFF
TRBJ2-3 | few | - | TRBV6-1 | 16 | TGTGCCAGCAGACCGGGGACGGCCCTAGGCACAGATACGCAGTATTTT | CASRPGTALGTDTQYF
TRBJ1-2 | many | TRBD1 | TRBV7-9 | 16 | TGTGCCAGCAGTGATGGGGACAGGGCTTGGAACTATGGCTACACCTTC | CASSDGDRAWNYGYTF
TRBJ2-5 | - | TRBD2 | TRBV13 | 15 | TGTGCCAGCAGCGCCCCGGGAGGGAGAGAGGAGACCCAGTACTTC | CASSAPGGREETQYF
TRBJ2-2 | many | TRBD2 | TRBV29-1 | 14 | TGCAGCGTTGTTGCTAGCGGGATCACCGGGGAGCTGTTTTTT | CSVVASGITGELFF
TRBJ2-7 | - | - | TRBV12-3/TRBV12-4 | 11 | TGTGCCAGCAATAAGGGCTACGAGCAGTACTTC | CASNKGYEQYF
TRBJ2-1 | - | TRBD2 | TRBV28 | 16 | TGTGCCAGCAGTCCCCGAGGTAGCGGGAAATACAATGAGCAGTTCTTC | CASSPRGSGKYNEQFF
TRBJ2-7 | few | - | TRBV27 | 13 | TGTGCCAGCAGTTTCCCAGGGAGCTACGAGCAGTACTTC | CASSFPGSYEQYF
TRBJ2-2 | few | - | TRBV12-3/TRBV12-4 | 13 | TGTGCCAGCAGGGCGGGGAACACCGGGGAGCTGTTTTTT | CASRAGNTGELFF
TRBJ2-7 | few | TRBD2 | TRBV7-2 | 15 | TGTGCCAGCAGCTTAGCCGGGGGGGGACTATACGAGCAGTACTTC | CASSLAGGGLYEQYF
TRBJ2-1 | many | - | TRBV29-1 | 15 | TGCAGCGTTTTTCCCCGGACACTATCTAACAATGAGCAGTTCTTC | CSVFPRTLSNNEQFF
TRBJ2-7 | few | - | TRBV29-1 | 12 | TGCAGCGTTGAACTCCGCCCCAACGAGCAGTACTTC | CSVELRPNEQYF
TRBJ2-1 | many | - | TRBV2 | 11 | TGTGCCAGCAGAGTAGTGGGTGAGCAGTTCTTC | CASRVVGEQFF
TRBJ2-1 | - | TRBD2 | TRBV4-1 | 14 | TGCGCCAGCAGCTTATCCGGGGGGAGCAGGGAGCAGTTCTTC | CASSLSGGSREQFF
TRBJ1-5 | - | - | TRBV7-9 | 12 | TGTGCCAGCAGCCCGCCCAATCAGCCCCAGCATTTT | CASSPPNQPQHF
TRBJ2-7 | - | TRBD2 | TRBV4-2 | 19 | TGTGCCAGCAGCCAAGAAGGGGGGCTAGCGGGGGGTACCTCCTACGAGCAGTACTTC | CASSQEGGLAGGTSYEQYF
TRBJ1-4 | once | - | TRBV27 | 14 | TGTGCCAGCAGTTTACTAGGGATCGGCGAAAAACTGTTTTTT | CASSLLGIGEKLFF
TRBJ1-1 | few | - | TRBV19 | 15 | TGTGCCAGTAGTATACGAGGGGATGGGAACACTGAAGCTTTCTTT | CASSIRGDGNTEAFF
TRBJ1-2 | few | - | TRBV7-2 | 14 | TGTGCCAGCAGCCCGCGCAGGGCAACAGATGGCTACACCTTC | CASSPRRATDGYTF
TRBJ2-7 | - | - | TRBV27 | 15 | TGTGCCAGCATGGGGGCACAGGGAGGACATTACGAGCAGTACTTC | CASMGAQGGHYEQYF
TRBJ2-7 | - | - | TRBV6-1 | 13 | TGTGCCAGCGGGTTGGGGGACACCTACGAGCAGTACTTC | CASGLGDTYEQYF
TRBJ2-2 | - | - | TRBV7-6 | 15 | TGTGCCAGCAGCCACGGCAGGGGATACACCGGGGAGCTGTTTTTT | CASSHGRGYTGELFF
TRBJ1-5 | many | TRBD1 | TRBV12-3/TRBV12-4 | 14 | TGTGCCAGCAGTTCCGAGGGCCCGGGACAGGGGTTGGATTTT | CASSSEGPGQGLDF
TRBJ2-3 | - | - | TRBV7-6 | 14 | TGTGCCAGCGGCGCTGGCGGGAGCACAGATACGCAGTATTTT | CASGAGGSTDTQYF
TRBJ2-2 | - | TRBD1 | TRBV18 | 15 | TGTGCCAGCTCGCCAGGGGGCAAGCTCACCGGGGAGCTGTTTTTT | CASSPGGKLTGELFF
TRBJ2-5 | - | - | TRBV20-1 | 13 | TGCAGTGCTAGAGTGGAGGGAGCGGAGACCCAGTACTTC | CSARVEGAETQYF
TRBJ2-7 | few | TRBD2 | TRBV5-1 | 14 | TGCGCCAGCAGCTTGAGCGGGAGGAGCTACGAGCAGTACTTC | CASSLSGRSYEQYF
TRBJ2-7 | many | TRBD1 | TRBV20-1 | 16 | TGCAGTGCCATACCCCCGCCGGACAGGGCCTCCTACGAGCAGTACTTC | CSAIPPPDRASYEQYF
TRBJ2-2 | few | - | TRBV21-1 | 16 | TGTGCCAGCAGCCACAGGGGTCAACAGAACACCGGGGAGCTGTTTTTT | CASSHRGQQNTGELFF